The entry that follows covers one T cell receptor (beta chain) sequence. The data are from a study of OX40 agonist ivuxolimab in advanced cancers. Sequencing used immunoSEQ multiplex PCR; TCRdb keeps in-frame clones, though not all of them. Of around 19,000 clones detected, 65% to 90% appear once; the ten largest clones hold roughly a fifth. The trim removed 4 bases at V and 1 base at J, leaving 0 bases unmatched. The germline CDR1 and CDR2 sequences are LNHDA and SQIVND (reference sequence). This CDR3 contains 14 residues. The receptor was derived from an adult with an advanced solid tumor such as melanoma, head and neck, liver or kidney cancer. Sample: CD4+ or CD8+ T cells sorted from blood, taken in a trial of the OX40 agonist ivuxolimab. The J gene is TRBJ2-1, the V gene TRBV19; 8 bases agree with TRBD2. The CDR3 bases are TGTGCCAGTAGTAGCGGGAGGTCCTACAATGAGCAGTTCTTC. Translated: CASSSGRSYNEQFF.